Listed here is a single TCR beta chain. Its antigen is not identified. This sample was included in a study of cytomegalovirus exposure and HLA in healthy donors. Study background: In a previous analysis, some 120 million unique TCR beta sequences were found from 150 million to 200 million T cells.

With 60 Vbeta and 13 Jbeta primers, the PCR was carried out. Libraries were prepared by immunoSEQ multiplex PCR; TCRdb keeps only in-frame clonotypes and omits some of them. In the table there are 250,000 or so clones, about nine tenths of which are singletons. General observations from the study: Under in vitro conditions, three CMV-associated chains were confirmed as specific for CMV antigens. Several of the most significant clusters appeared linked to common viral pathogens, based on a later analysis.

The CDR3 is 14 amino acids. V lost 2 bases and J 6 bases, leaving 13 bases between the germline ends. CDR1 and CDR2 from the germline V gene are SGHDT and YYEEEE. The sequenced sample consisted of PBMCs. This chain uses TRBV5-6 with TRBJ2-3; TRBD2 might be the D (6 bases). The clonotype was recovered from a girl aged 2 to 9 in good health and CMV-seronegative. As DNA, the CDR3 is TGTGCCAGCAGCTTAACGTCGGGGGTGGATACGCAGTATTTT. It translates to CASSLTSGVDTQYF.